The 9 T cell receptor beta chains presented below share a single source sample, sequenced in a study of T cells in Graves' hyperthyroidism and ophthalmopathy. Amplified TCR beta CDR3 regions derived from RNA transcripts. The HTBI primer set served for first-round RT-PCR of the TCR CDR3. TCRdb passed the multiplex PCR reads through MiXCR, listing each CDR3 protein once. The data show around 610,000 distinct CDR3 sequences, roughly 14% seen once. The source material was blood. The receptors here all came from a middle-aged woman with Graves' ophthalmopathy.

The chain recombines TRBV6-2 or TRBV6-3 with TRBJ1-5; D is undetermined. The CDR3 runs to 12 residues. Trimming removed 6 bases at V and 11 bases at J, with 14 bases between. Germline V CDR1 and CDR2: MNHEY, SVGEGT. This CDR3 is CASRAGGGAQHF. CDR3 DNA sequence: TGTGCCAGCAGAGCGGGCGGTGGGGCCCAGCATTTT.

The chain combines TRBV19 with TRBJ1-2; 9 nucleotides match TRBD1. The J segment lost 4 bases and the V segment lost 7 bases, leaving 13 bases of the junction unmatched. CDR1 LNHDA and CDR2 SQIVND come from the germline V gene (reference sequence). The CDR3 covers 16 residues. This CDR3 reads CASMGWGTGNGYGYTF. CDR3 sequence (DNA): TGTGCCAGTATGGGGTGGGGGACAGGGAATGGCTATGGCTACACCTTC.

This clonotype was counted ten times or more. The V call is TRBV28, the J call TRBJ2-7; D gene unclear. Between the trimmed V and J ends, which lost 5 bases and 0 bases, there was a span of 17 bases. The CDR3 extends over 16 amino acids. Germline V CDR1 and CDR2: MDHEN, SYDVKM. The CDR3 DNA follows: TGTGCCAGCAGTACCGACTGGGGAAAGAGCTCCTACGAGCAGTACTTC. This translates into CASSTDWGKSSYEQYF.

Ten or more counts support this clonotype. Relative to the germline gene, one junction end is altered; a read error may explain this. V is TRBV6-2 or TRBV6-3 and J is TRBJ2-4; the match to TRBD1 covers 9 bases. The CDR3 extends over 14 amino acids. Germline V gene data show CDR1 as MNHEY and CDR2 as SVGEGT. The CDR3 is CASSLQGARNIQYF. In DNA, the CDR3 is TGTGCCAGCAGTCTACAGGGGGCCAGAAACATTCAGTACTTC.

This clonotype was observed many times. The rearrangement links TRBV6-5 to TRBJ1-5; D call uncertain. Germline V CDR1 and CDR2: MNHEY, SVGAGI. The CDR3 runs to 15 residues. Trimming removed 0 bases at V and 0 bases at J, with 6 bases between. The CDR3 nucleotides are TGTGCCAGCAGTTACTCGTACGATAGCAATCAGCCCCAGCATTTT. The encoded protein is CASSYSYDSNQPQHF.

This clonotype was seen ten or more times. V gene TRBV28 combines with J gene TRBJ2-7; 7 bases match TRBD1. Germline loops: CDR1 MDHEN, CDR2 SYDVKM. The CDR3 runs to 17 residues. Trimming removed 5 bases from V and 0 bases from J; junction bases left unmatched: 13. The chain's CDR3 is CASSPEDRELFSYEQYF. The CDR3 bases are TGTGCCAGCAGTCCGGAAGACAGGGAGCTTTTCTCCTACGAGCAGTACTTC.

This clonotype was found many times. CDR3 sequence: CASSESGTETGELFF. In nucleotides, the CDR3 is TGTGCCAGCAGTGAATCTGGGACAGAGACCGGGGAGCTGTTTTTT. This rearrangement joins TRBV2 to TRBJ2-2, with 7 bases fitting TRBD1. The germline V gene has CDR1 SNHLY and CDR2 FYNNEI. CDR3 size: 15 residues. With V trimmed by 2 bases and J by 5 bases, 5 bases remained unmatched.

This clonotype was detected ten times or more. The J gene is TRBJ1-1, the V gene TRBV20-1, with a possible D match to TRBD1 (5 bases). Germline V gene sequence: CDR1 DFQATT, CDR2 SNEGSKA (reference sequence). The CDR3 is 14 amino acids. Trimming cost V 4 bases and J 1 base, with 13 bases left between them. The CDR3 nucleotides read TGCAGTGCTATCCCCGGTGGGGGGAACACTGAAGCTTTCTTT. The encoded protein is CSAIPGGGNTEAFF.

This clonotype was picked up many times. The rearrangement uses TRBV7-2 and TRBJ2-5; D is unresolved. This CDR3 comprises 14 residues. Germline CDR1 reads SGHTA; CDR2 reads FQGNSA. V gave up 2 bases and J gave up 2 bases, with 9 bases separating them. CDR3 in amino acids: CASSLTPAQETQYF. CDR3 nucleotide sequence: TGTGCCAGCAGCTTAACCCCTGCACAAGAGACCCAGTACTTC.